Below, 4 T cell receptor beta chains from the same sample are listed, as sequenced in a study of resident and recirculating memory T cells in vitiligo (dated 2018 in TCRdb). Library preparation employed the immunoSEQ multiplex PCR assay. In TCRdb, the immuneACCESS table is reduced to in-frame sequences with V and J assigned. These tables do not hold every clone; where another copy was compared, an unresolved V gene accounts for under half, and the others remain unexplained. The table for this sample lists 65,000 to 80,000 clones; around 90% of them were counted only once. The ten largest clones add up to approximately 4.7% of the sample. Specimen: blood. These receptors came from a male donor with vitiligo.

The V gene is TRBV7-6, the J gene TRBJ2-7; D is perhaps TRBD2 (6 bases). CDR3 length: 12 amino acids. V lost 0 bases and J 6 bases, leaving 6 bases between the germline ends. In germline, CDR1 is SGHVS, CDR2 FNYEAQ. The CDR3 loop is CASSLAGGEQYF. The DNA for the CDR3 is TGTGCCAGCAGCTTAGCCGGGGGCGAGCAGTACTTC. Full variable domain (remainder filled in from reference TRBV7-6 and TRBJ2-7): GAGVSQSPRYKVTKRGQDVALRCDPISGHVSLYWYRQALGQGPEFLTYFNYEAQQDKSGLPNDRFSAERPEGSISTLTIQRTEQRDSAMYRCASSLAGGEQYFGPGTRLTVT.

This clone appeared a few times. This sequence joins TRBV9 and TRBJ1-2, with D unresolved. The germline CDR1 and CDR2 sequences are SGDLS and YYNGEE. This CDR3 region has 13 residues. Between the trimmed V and J ends, which lost 0 bases and 4 bases, there was a span of 7 bases. The CDR3 DNA reads as TGTGCCAGCAGCGTAGCCGCGGGCTATGGCTACACCTTC. Protein: CASSVAAGYGYTF.

This sequence joins TRBV10-2 and TRBJ2-1, with D perhaps TRBD2 (5 bases). The ends were cut back, 6 bases at V and 7 bases at J, with 16 bases in the middle. This CDR3 comprises 14 residues. CDR1 is WSHSY, CDR2 SAAADI, per germline. CDR3 coding DNA: TGCGCCAGCAGAAGCGGAGTGGGGATAAATGAGCAGTTCTTC. Protein product: CASRSGVGINEQFF.

This clone has more than one count but fewer than ten. J is TRBJ1-2 and V is TRBV6-1; D is unresolved. Germline V gives CDR1 MNHNS, CDR2 SASEGT. Deletions cut 7 bases from V and 1 base from J, with 10 bases between. This CDR3 comprises 13 residues. Here the CDR3 DNA reads TGTGCCAGCACCGAAAGCGGTAACTATGGCTACACCTTC. Amino acids: CASTESGNYGYTF.